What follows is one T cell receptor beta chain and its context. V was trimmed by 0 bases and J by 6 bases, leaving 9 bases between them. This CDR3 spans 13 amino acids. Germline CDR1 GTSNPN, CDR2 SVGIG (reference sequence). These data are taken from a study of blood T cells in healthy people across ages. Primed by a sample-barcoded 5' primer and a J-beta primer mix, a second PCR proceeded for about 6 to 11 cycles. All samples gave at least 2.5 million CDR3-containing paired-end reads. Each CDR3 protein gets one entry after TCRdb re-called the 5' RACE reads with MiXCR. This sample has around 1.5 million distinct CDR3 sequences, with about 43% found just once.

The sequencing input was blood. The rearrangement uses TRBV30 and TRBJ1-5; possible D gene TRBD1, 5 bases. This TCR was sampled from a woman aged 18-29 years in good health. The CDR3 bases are TGTGCCTGGAGTGTATCAGGGACTCAGCCCCAGCATTTT. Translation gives CAWSVSGTQPQHF. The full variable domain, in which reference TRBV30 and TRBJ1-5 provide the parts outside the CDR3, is SQTIHQWPATLVQPVGSPLSLECTVEGTSNPNLYWYRQAAGRGLQLLFYSVGIGQISSEVPQNLSASRPQDRQFILSSKKLLLSDSGFYLCAWSVSGTQPQHFGDGTRLSIL.